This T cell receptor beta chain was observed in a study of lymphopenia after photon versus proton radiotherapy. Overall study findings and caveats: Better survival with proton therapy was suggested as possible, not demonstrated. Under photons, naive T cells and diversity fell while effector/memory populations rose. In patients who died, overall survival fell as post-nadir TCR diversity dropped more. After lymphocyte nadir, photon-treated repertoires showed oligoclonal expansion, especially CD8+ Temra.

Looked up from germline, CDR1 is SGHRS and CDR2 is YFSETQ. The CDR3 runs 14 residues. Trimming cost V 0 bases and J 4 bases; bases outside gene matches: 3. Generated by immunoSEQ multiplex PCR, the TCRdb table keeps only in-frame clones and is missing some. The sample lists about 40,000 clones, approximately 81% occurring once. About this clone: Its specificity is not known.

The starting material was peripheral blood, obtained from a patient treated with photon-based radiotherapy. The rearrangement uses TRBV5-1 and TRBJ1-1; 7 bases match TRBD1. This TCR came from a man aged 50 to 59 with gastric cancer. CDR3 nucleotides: TGCGCCAGCAGCTTGGGACAGGGAGGCACTGAAGCTTTCTTT. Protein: CASSLGQGGTEAFF.